A single sample gave rise to the 20 T cell receptor beta chains below, sequenced in a study of OX40 agonist ivuxolimab in advanced cancers. This table comes from immunoSEQ multiplex PCR, and its TCRdb copy is limited to in-frame clones, with some not included. The repertoire includes tens of thousands of clones, roughly 80% of them detected once, and roughly 24% sits in the top ten. The sample consisted of CD4+ or CD8+ T cells sorted from blood, taken in a trial of the OX40 agonist ivuxolimab. All receptors come from an adult with an advanced solid tumor such as melanoma, head and neck, liver or kidney cancer.

The rearrangement joins TRBV5-6 to TRBJ2-5; TRBD1 agrees at 9 bases. Trimming cost V 7 bases and J 5 bases; bases outside gene matches: 9. The CDR3 extends over 14 amino acids. CDR1 is SGHDT and CDR2 is YYEEEE in the germline V gene. CDR3 amino acids: CASEQGTGHETQYF. DNA of the CDR3: TGTGCCAGCGAGCAAGGGACAGGGCACGAGACCCAGTACTTC. The variable domain in full, completed from reference TRBV5-6 and TRBJ2-5, reads DAGVTQSPTHLIKTRGQQVTLRCSPKSGHDTVSWYQQALGQGPQFIFQYYEEEERQRGNFPDRFSGHQFPNYSSELNVNALLLGDSALYLCASEQGTGHETQYFGPGTRLLVL.

This clone was seen a single time. This rearrangement joins TRBV4-3 to TRBJ2-7, with unresolved D. The CDR3 runs 13 residues. Trimming took off 3 bases at V and 3 bases at J, with 9 bases between the two ends. CDR1 and CDR2 from the germline V gene are LGHNA and YSLEER. The CDR3, as DNA: TGCGCCAGCAGCCAGCCGGGTTTCTACGAGCAGTACTTC. This translates into CASSQPGFYEQYF.

Points on this clone: In the same sample, other DNA sequences code for this CDR3. The CDR3 protein is CASSSPGSSYEQYF. The CDR3 coding sequence is TGTGCCAGCAGTTCACCCGGGAGTTCGTACGAGCAGTACTTC. This chain joins TRBV28 and TRBJ2-7; tentative D call: TRBD2 (6 bases). Germline V gene sequence: CDR1 MDHEN, CDR2 SYDVKM. The V end was cut by 4 bases, the J end by 4 bases, with 14 bases between. This CDR3 is built from 14 residues.

The chain couples TRBV9 to TRBJ2-1, with TRBD2 identical over 7 bases. Unmatched junction bases numbered 15, after V lost 4 bases and J lost 8 bases. This CDR3 is 16 amino acids long. Germline CDR1 and CDR2: SGDLS and YYNGEE. The CDR3 bases are TGTGCCAGCAGCCCCCCGTCGGGGGTGGGGAGGGATGAGCAGTTCTTC. Translating it yields CASSPPSGVGRDEQFF.

This clone was observed a few times. The V gene is TRBV28, the J gene TRBJ1-5; D not resolved. The length of the CDR3 is 11 residues. Trimming took 3 bases from V and 7 from J, leaving 4 bases between them. Germline assignment: CDR1 MDHEN and CDR2 SYDVKM. Here the CDR3 reads CASSFDQPQHF. CDR3 nucleotide sequence: TGTGCCAGCAGTTTCGACCAGCCCCAGCATTTT.

This clone was seen just once. The chain employs TRBV13 and TRBJ2-4; 11 bases match TRBD2. V lost 1 base and J lost 1; bases outside the gene matches: 9. The CDR3 consists of 19 residues. In germline, CDR1 is PRHDT, CDR2 FYEKMQ (reference sequence). CDR3 residues: CASSLAASGGPRAKNIQYF. The CDR3 bases are TGTGCCAGCAGCTTAGCGGCTAGCGGGGGGCCCCGCGCCAAAAACATTCAGTACTTC.

The rearrangement links TRBV27 to TRBJ1-5, with a possible D match to TRBD1 (5 bases). V lost 7 bases, J lost 7 bases, and 14 bases lay in between. The length of the CDR3 is 13 residues. Germline V gives CDR1 MNHEY, CDR2 SMNVEV (reference sequence). CDR3 loop: CASTWGPGQPQHF. The CDR3 nucleotides read TGTGCCAGCACCTGGGGCCCCGGACAGCCCCAGCATTTT.

The genes are TRBV6-5 and TRBJ2-2; no clear D. This CDR3 is 15 amino acids long. V was clipped by 4 bases and J by 3 bases, with 12 bases between them. CDR1 is MNHEY and CDR2 is SVGAGI in the germline V gene. CDR3 sequence reads: CASSSQLADTGELFF. For the CDR3, the DNA is TGTGCCAGCAGTTCTCAACTGGCAGACACCGGGGAGCTGTTTTTT.

This rearrangement joins TRBV6-4 to TRBJ1-5, with D uncertain. The V gene lost 1 base and the J gene lost 9 bases, with 10 bases spanning the gap. CDR1 is MRHNA, CDR2 SNTAGT, per germline. The CDR3 consists of 13 residues. The CDR3 sequence: CASSDYPEGPQHF. CDR3 sequence (DNA): TGTGCCAGCAGTGACTACCCCGAAGGGCCCCAGCATTTT.

Judged by abundance, this clone is medium-sized. This rearrangement joins TRBV4-1 to TRBJ2-7; D is perhaps TRBD1 or TRBD2 (5 bases each). Between the trimmed V and J ends, which lost 5 bases and 4 bases, there was a span of 15 bases. The germline gives CDR1 MGHRA, CDR2 YSYEKL. This CDR3 has 14 residues. For the CDR3, the DNA is TGCGCCAGCAGCTTACAGGCTCCGGGGTACGAGCAGTACTTC. Its translation: CASSLQAPGYEQYF.

This clone was counted only a few times. The genes are TRBV28 and TRBJ2-2; TRBD1 agrees at 10 bases. The CDR3 contains 17 residues. The germline V gene has CDR1 MDHEN and CDR2 SYDVKM. The V gene end was trimmed by 7 bases and the J gene end by 3 bases; junction bases not matched to a gene: 11. The CDR3 DNA is TGTGCCAGCAACCTAGTTGTCGGACAGGGGGACACCGGGGAGCTGTTTTTT. This gives the protein CASNLVVGQGDTGELFF. The whole variable domain, filled in from reference TRBV28 and TRBJ2-2, reads DVKVTQSSRYLVKRTGEKVFLECVQDMDHENMFWYRQDPGLGLRLIYFSYDVKMKEKGDIPEGYSVSREKKERFSLILESASTNQTSMYLCASNLVVGQGDTGELFFGEGSRLTVL.

This chain connects TRBV5-6 to TRBJ1-2; a weak D match, TRBD1 (5 bases). CDR1 is SGHDT, CDR2 YYEEEE, per germline. The CDR3 runs 16 residues. Trimming removed 0 bases from V and 4 bases from J, with 16 bases in between. The CDR3: CASSLGGGAGTYGYTF. CDR3 nucleotides: TGTGCCAGCAGCTTGGGTGGTGGGGCAGGGACCTATGGCTACACCTTC.

The chain is built from TRBV7-8 and TRBJ2-6; D is uncertain. Germline CDR1 and CDR2: SGHVS and FQNEAQ. This CDR3 is built from 13 residues. The V end was cut by 5 bases, the J end by 2 bases, with 4 bases between. DNA of the CDR3: TGTGCCAGCAGCATAACTGGGGCCAACGTCCTGACTTTC. Translated, it gives CASSITGANVLTF. Based on the CDR3 plus reference TRBV7-8 and TRBJ2-6, the full variable domain is GAGVSQSPRYKVAKRGQDVALRCDPISGHVSLFWYQQALGQGPEFLTYFQNEAQLDKSGLPSDRFFAERPEGSVSTLKIQRTQQEDSAVYLCASSITGANVLTFGAGSRLTVL.

V is TRBV28 and J is TRBJ2-5, with 8 bases matching TRBD2. With V trimmed by 8 bases and J by 5 bases, 10 bases remained unmatched. The CDR3 is 14 residues long. From germline, CDR1 is MDHEN and CDR2 SYDVKM. Here the CDR3 reads CASGAGTSYETQYF. CDR3 sequence (DNA): TGTGCCAGCGGCGCCGGGACTAGTTACGAGACCCAGTACTTC.

The rearrangement joins TRBV5-5 to TRBJ2-7; 8 nucleotides agree with TRBD1. The V gene end was trimmed by 3 bases and the J gene end by 2 bases; junction bases not matched to a gene: 4. There are 14 residues in the CDR3. CDR1 and CDR2 (germline): SGHKS, YYEKEE (reference sequence). CDR3 protein: CASSYLDRAYEQYF. The CDR3 DNA follows: TGTGCCAGCAGCTACCTGGACAGGGCCTACGAGCAGTACTTC.

The V and J genes are TRBV7-9 and TRBJ2-3; D remains ambiguous. V gave up 6 bases and J gave up 6 bases, with 13 bases separating them. The germline V gene has CDR1 SEHNR and CDR2 FQNEAQ (reference sequence). The CDR3 runs to 13 residues. CDR3 bases: TGTGCCAGCAGTCACGCCGGGCCGGATACGCAGTATTTT. This gives the protein CASSHAGPDTQYF.

The chain recombines TRBV9 with TRBJ2-2, with 15 nucleotides matching TRBD2. V lost 0 bases and J lost 6; bases outside the gene matches: 3. Germline CDR1 is SGDLS and CDR2 is YYNGEE. The CDR3 has 17 amino acids. The CDR3, as DNA: TGTGCCAGCAGCGTAGCCCGGACTAGCGGGGGGGCCGGGGAGCTGTTTTTT. It encodes CASSVARTSGGAGELFF.

This clone was found once. The chain employs TRBV7-8 and TRBJ1-1; D uncertain. CDR1 is SGHVS and CDR2 is FQNEAQ in the germline V gene. The CDR3 extends over 13 amino acids. V was shortened by 1 base and J by 8 bases, with 11 bases between the two germline ends. CDR3 region: CASSLVPLGEAFF. DNA of the CDR3: TGTGCCAGCAGCTTAGTCCCCCTTGGAGAAGCTTTCTTT.

The chain is built from TRBV6-5 and TRBJ2-1, with a tentative D call TRBD2 (5 bases). The CDR3 length is 15 residues. Germline-derived CDR1 and CDR2 are MNHEY and SVGAGI. V lost 6 bases to trimming and J lost 4 bases, with 16 bases between them. The CDR3 loop is CASSPGPPGYNEQFF. DNA of the CDR3: TGTGCCAGCAGCCCCGGTCCACCGGGATACAATGAGCAGTTCTTC.

This chain links TRBV28 with TRBJ2-3; TRBD2 might be the D (5 bases). The CDR3 totals 15 residues. Germline CDR1 and CDR2: MDHEN and SYDVKM. V was clipped by 3 bases and J by 1 base, with 11 bases between them. This chain's CDR3 is CASSFPRGGTDTQYF. The DNA of the CDR3 is TGTGCCAGCAGTTTCCCCCGGGGAGGCACAGATACGCAGTATTTT.